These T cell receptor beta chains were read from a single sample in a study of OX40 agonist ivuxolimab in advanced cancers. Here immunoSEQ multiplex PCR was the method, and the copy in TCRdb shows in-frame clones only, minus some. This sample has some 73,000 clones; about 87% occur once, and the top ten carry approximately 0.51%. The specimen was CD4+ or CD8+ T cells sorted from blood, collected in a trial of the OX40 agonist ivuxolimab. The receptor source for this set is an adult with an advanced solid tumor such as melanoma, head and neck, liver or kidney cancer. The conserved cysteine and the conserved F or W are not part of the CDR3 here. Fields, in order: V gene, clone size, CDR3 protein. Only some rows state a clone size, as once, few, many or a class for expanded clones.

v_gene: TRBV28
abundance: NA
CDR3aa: ASNQGGIQNQPQH

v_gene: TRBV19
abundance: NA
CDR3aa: ASSSRGPGTGGSYEQY

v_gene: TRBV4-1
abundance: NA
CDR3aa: ASSQGSGARSYEQY

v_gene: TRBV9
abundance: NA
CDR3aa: ASSVGTGGFETQY

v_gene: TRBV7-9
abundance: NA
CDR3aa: AVRRERGYNEQF

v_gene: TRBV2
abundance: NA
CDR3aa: ASSGEGSARRF

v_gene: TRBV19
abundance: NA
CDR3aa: ASSSGLAGNEQF

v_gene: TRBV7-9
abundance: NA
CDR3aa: ASSKTSGRSYEQY

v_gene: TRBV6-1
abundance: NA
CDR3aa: ASSEAGDFYNEQF

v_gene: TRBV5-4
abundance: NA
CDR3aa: ASSLVPGGAYEQY

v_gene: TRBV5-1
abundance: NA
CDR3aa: ASRRLAGGRGSYNEQF

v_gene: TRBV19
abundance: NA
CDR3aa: ASSTGGGPRETQY

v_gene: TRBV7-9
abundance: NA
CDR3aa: ASSHGSLTGELF

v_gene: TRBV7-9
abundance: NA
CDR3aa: ASNGPSSYNEQF

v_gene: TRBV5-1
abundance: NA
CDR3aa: ASSQQVDTEAF

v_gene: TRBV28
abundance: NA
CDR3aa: ASTMGGMGNTIY

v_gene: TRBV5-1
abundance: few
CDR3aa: ASSFQGYGYT

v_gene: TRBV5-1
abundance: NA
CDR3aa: ASSPRPLTSTDTQY

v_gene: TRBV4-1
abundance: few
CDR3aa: ASSAYGTAFEQF

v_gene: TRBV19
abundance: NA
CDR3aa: ASTRGLAINTGELF

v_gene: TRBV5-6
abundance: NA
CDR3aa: ASSISGLAVQETQY

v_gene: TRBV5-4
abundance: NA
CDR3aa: ASSSDLGTNEKLF

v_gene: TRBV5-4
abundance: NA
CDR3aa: ASSPGTSGGTDTQY

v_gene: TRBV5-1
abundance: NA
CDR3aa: ASSNARVGLAGVVNEQF

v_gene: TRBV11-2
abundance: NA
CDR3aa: ASSLWVGLRESNTGELF

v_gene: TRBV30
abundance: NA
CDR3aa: AWRLGGYT

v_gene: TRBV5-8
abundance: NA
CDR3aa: ASIKVYGPEQY

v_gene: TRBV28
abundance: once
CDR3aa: ASSPGRGANVLT

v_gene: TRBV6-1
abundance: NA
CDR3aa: ATLRGGVPYNEQF

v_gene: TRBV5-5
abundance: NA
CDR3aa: ASTPSPARETQY

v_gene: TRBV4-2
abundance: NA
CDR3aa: ASSIETYNEQF

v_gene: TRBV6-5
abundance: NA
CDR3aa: ASKEGAANEKLF

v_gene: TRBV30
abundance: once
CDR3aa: AWSKETGNTIY

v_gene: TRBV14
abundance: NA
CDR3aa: ASSLGLPTYEQY

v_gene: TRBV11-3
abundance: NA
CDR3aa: ASSLILNSGSGETQY

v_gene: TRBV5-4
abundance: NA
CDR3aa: ASSLDRGGETQY

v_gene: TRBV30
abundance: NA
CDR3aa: AWKGQGESGYT

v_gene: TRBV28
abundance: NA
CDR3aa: ASSLTRASNQPQH

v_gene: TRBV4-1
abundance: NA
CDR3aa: ASSQEELALGETQY

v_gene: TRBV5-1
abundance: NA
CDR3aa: ASKTGTSSYNEQF

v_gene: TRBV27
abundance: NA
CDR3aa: ASSDSLSNEQF

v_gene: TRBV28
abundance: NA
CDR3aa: ASSLLTSGGSLNEQF

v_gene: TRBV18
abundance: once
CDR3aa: ASSPRQQGATQY

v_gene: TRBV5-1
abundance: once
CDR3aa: ASTPIGGSISYNEQF

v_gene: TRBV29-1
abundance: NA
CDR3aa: SVQQTGGAGDTQY

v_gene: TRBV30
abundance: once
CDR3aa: AWSGGPYEQY

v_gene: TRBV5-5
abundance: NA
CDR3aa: ASSLTNEQF

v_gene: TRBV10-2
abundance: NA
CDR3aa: ASSESPDRAPH

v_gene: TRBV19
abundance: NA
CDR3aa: ASSIPQTGRQNTEAF

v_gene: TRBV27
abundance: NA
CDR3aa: ASIGGQGLNTGELF

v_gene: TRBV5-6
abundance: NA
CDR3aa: ASSLVGRAKYYEQY

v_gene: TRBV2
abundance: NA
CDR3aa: ASRADRVMTSGGTGTQY

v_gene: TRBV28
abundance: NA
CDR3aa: ASSRPGISGNTIY

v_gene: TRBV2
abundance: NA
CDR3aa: ASTPGRSSYNEQF

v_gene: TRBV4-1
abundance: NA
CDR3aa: ASSQGAGVYGYT